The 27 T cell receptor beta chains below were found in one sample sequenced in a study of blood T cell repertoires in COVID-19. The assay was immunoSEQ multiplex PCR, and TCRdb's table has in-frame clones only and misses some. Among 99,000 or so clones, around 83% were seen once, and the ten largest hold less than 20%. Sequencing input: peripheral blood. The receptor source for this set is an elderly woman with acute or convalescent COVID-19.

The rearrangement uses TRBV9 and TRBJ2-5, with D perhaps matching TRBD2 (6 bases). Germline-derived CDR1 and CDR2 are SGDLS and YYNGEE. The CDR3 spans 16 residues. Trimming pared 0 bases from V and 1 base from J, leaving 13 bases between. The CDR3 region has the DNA TGTGCCAGCAGCGTAGCGGAGGGCCTAGTCCAAGAGACCCAGTACTTC. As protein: CASSVAEGLVQETQYF.

This CDR3 reads CASSMDRDRGPNSNQPQHF. The CDR3 DNA reads TGTGCCAGTAGTATGGACCGGGACAGGGGGCCTAATAGCAATCAGCCCCAGCATTTT. The chain couples TRBV19 to TRBJ1-5, with TRBD1 matching 12 bases. From germline, CDR1 is LNHDA and CDR2 SQIVND (reference sequence). The CDR3 is made up of 19 amino acids. V lost 3 bases and J lost 0; bases outside the gene matches: 9.

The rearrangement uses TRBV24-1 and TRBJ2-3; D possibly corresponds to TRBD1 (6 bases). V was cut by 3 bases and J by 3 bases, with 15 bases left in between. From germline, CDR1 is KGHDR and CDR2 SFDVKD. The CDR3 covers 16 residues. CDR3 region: CATSDVNSGVTDTQYF. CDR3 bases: TGTGCCACCAGTGATGTAAATTCAGGGGTGACAGATACGCAGTATTTT.

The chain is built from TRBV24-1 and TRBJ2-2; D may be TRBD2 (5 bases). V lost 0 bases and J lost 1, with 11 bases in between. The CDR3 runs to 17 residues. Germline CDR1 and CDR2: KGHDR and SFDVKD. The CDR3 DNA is TGTGCCACCAGTGATTTGCGGGCAAGCGGGAACACCGGGGAGCTGTTTTTT. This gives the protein CATSDLRASGNTGELFF.

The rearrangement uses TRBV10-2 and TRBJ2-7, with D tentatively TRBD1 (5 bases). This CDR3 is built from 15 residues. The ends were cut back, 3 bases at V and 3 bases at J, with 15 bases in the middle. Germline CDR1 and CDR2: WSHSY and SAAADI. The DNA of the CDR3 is TGCGCCAGCAGTGATCCTACAGGACCCTACTACGAGCAGTACTTC. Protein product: CASSDPTGPYYEQYF.

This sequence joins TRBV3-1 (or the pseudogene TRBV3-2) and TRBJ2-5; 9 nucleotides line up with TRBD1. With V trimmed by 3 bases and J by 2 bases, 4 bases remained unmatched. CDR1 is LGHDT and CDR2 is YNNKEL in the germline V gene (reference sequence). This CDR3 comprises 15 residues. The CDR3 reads CASSHPTGGQETQYF. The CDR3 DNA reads TGTGCCAGCAGCCACCCGACAGGGGGTCAAGAGACCCAGTACTTC.

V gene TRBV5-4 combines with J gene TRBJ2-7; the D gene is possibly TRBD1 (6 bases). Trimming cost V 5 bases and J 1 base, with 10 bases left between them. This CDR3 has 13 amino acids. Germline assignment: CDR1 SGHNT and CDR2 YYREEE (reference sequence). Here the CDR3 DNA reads TGTGCCAGCAGTTTTAGGGGGTCCTACGAGCAGTACGTC. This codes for CASSFRGSYEQYV.

The CDR3, as DNA: TGTGCCAGTATCCGGACAGGGGGGGATGAAAAACTGTTTTTT. Its translation is CASIRTGGDEKLFF. The V call is TRBV19, the J call TRBJ1-4; 10 bases line up with TRBD1. This CDR3 has 14 residues. Germline V gives CDR1 LNHDA, CDR2 SQIVND (reference sequence). The V gene end was trimmed by 7 bases and the J gene end by 6 bases; junction bases not matched to a gene: 5.

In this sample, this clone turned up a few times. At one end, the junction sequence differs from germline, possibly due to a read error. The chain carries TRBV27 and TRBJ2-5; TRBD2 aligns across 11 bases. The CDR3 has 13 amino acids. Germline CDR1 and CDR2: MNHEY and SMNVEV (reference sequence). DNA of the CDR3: TGTGCCAGCAGTTCGGGGTATGGGACTAGCGGTCACTTC. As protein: CASSSGYGTSGHF.

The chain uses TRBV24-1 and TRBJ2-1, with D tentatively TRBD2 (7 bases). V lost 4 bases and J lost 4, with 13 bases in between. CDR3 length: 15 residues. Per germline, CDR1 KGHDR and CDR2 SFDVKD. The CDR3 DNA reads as TGTGCCACCAGTGACTCGGGGGGCTTTTACAATGAGCAGTTCTTC. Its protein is CATSDSGGFYNEQFF.

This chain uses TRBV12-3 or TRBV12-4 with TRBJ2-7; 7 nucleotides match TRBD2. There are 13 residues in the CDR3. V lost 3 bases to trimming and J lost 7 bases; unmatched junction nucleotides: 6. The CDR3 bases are TGTGCCAGCAGTTTCTCCCGGGGAGGGGAGCAGTACGTC. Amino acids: CASSFSRGGEQYV.

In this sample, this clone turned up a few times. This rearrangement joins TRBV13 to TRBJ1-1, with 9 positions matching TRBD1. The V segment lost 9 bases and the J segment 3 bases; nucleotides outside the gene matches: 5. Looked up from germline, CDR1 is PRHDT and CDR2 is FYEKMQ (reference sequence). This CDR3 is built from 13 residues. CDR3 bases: TGTGCCAGTAACAGGGGGCCGGACACTGAAGCTTTCTTT. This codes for CASNRGPDTEAFF.

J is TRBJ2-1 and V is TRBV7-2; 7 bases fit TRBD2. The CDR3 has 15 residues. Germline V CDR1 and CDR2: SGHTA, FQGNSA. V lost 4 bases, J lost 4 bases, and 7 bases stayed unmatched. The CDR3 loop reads CASSSTSENYNEQFF. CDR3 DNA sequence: TGTGCCAGCAGCTCTACTAGCGAGAATTACAATGAGCAGTTCTTC.

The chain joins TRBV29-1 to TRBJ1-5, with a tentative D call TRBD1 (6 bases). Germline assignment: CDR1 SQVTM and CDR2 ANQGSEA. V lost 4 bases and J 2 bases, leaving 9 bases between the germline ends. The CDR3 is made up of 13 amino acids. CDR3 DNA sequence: TGCAGCGTTGTCGAGGGGGGCAATCAGCCCCAGCATTTT. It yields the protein CSVVEGGNQPQHF.

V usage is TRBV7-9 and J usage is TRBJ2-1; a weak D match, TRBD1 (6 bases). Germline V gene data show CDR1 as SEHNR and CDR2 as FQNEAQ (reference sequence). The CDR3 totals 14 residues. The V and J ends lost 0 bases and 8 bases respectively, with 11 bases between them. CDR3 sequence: CASSLASDSHEQFF. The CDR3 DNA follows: TGTGCCAGCAGCTTAGCGTCGGACAGCCATGAGCAGTTCTTC. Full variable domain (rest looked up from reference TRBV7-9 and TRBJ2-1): DTGVSQNPRHKITKRGQNVTFRCDPISEHNRLYWYRQTLGQGPEFLTYFQNEAQLEKSRLLSDRFSAERPKGSFSTLEIQRTEQGDSAMYLCASSLASDSHEQFFGPGTRLTVL.

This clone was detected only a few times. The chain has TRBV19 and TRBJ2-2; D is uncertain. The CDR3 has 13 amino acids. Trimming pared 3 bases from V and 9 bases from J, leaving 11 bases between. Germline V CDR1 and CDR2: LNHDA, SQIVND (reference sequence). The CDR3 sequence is CASSIWLARELFF. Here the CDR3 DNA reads TGTGCCAGTAGTATTTGGCTGGCCCGGGAGCTGTTTTTT.

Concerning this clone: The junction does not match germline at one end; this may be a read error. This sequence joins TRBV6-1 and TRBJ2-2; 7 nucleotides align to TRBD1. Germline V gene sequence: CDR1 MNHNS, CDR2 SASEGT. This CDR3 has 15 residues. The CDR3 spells CASREGTVVAGELFF. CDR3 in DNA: TGTGCCAGCAGGGAAGGGACAGTTGTCGCCGGGGAGCTGTTTTTT.

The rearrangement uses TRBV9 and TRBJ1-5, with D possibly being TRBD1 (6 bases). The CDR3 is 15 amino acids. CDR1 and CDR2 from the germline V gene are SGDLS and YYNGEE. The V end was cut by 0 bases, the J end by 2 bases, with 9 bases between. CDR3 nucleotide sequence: TGTGCCAGCAGCGTAGATCCAGGGGGCAATCAGCCCCAGCATTTT. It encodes CASSVDPGGNQPQHF.

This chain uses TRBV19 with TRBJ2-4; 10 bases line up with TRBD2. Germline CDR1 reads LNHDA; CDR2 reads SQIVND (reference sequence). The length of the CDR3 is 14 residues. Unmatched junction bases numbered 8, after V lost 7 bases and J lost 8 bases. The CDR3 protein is CASNPSGSRHIQYF. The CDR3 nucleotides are TGTGCCAGTAATCCTAGCGGGAGCCGTCACATTCAGTACTTC.

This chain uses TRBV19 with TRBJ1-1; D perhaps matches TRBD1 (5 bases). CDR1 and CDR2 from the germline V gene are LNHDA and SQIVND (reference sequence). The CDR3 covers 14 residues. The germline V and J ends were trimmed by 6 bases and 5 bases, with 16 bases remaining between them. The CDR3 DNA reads TGTGCCAGTAGCCAACGCCTCCAGGGAACTGAAGCTTTCTTT. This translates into CASSQRLQGTEAFF.

The CDR3 loop reads CASSLYGAGAYNEQFF. In DNA form, the CDR3 reads TGTGCCAGCAGTTTATATGGAGCGGGAGCATACAATGAGCAGTTCTTC. V usage is TRBV28 and J usage is TRBJ2-1; 8 bases align to TRBD2. The CDR3 length is 16 residues. V lost 1 base, J lost 4 bases, and 6 bases stayed unmatched. Germline V CDR1 and CDR2: MDHEN, SYDVKM.

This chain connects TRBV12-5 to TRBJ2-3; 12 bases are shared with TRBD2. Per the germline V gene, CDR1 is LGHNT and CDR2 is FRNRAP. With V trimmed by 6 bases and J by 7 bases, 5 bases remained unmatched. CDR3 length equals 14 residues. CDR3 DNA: TGTGCTAGTGGCCTTACTAGCGGGAGGAATACGCAGTATTTT. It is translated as CASGLTSGRNTQYF.

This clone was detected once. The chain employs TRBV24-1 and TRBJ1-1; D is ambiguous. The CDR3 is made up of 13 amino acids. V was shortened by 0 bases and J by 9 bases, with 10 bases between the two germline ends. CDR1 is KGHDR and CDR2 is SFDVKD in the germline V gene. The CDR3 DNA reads TGTGCCACCAGTGATTTGGTGGACGGGAAAGCTTTCTTT. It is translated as CATSDLVDGKAFF.

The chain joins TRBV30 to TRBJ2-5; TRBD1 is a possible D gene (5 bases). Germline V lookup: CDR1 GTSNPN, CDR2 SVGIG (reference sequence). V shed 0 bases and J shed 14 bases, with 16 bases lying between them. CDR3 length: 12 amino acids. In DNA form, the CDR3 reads TGTGCCTGGAGTGTCACGGACACCTCTCCTTACTTC. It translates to CAWSVTDTSPYF. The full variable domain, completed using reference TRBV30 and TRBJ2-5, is SQTIHQWPATLVQPVGSPLSLECTVEGTSNPNLYWYRQAAGRGLQLLFYSVGIGQISSEVPQNLSASRPQDRQFILSSKKLLLSDSGFYLCAWSVTDTSPYFGPGTRLLVL.

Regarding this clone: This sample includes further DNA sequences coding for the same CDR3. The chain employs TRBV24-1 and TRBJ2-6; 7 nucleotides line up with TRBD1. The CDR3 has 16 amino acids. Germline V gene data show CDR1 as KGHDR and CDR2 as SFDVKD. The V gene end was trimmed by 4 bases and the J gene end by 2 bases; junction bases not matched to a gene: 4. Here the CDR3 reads CATSELTGAGANVLTF. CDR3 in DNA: TGTGCCACCAGTGAGTTAACAGGGGCTGGGGCCAACGTCCTGACTTTC.

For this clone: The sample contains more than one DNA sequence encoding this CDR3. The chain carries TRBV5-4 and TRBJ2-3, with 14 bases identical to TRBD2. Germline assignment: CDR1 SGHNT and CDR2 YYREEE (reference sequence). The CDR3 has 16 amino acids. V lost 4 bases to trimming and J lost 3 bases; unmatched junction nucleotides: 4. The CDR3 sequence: CASSPGTSGRTDTQYF. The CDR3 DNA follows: TGTGCCAGCAGCCCCGGGACTAGCGGGAGAACAGATACGCAGTATTTT.

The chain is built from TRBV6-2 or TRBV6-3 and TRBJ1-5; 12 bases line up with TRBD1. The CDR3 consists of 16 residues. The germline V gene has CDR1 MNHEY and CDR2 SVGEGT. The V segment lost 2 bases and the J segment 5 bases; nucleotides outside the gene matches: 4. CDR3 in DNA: TGTGCCAGCAGTTACGCCGGGACAGGGGGCGATCAGCCCCAGCATTTT. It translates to CASSYAGTGGDQPQHF.